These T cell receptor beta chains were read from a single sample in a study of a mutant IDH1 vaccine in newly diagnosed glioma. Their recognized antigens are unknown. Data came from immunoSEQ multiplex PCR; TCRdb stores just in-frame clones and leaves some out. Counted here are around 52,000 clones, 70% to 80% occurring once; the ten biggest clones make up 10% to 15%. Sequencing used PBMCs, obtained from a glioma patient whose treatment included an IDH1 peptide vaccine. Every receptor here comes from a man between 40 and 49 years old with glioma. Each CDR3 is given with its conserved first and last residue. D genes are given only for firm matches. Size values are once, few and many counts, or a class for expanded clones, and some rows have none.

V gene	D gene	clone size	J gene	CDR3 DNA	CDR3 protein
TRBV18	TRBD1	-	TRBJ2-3	TGTGCCAGCTCACCTGGGACAGAGACAGATACGCAGTATTTT	CASSPGTETDTQYF
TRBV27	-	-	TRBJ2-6	TGTGCCAGCGCATTTTCTGGGGCCAACGTCCTGACTTTC	CASAFSGANVLTF
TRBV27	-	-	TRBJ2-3	TGTGCCAGCAGTTTAGGGCCGGGAACAGATACGCAGTATTTT	CASSLGPGTDTQYF
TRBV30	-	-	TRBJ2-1	TGTGCCTGGAAGGGGCCAAACTACAATGAGCAGTTCTTC	CAWKGPNYNEQFF
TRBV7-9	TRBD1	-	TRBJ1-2	TGTGCCAGCAGCTTAAGGGACAGTTCTGGCTACACCTTC	CASSLRDSSGYTF
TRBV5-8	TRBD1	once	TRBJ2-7	TGTGCCAGCAGCGACCGGGACAGGGAGAGCTCCTACGAGCAGTACTTC	CASSDRDRESSYEQYF
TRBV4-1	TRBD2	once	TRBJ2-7	TGCGCCAGCAGCCATAACGCACTAGCGGGGGAAAACGAGCAGTACTTC	CASSHNALAGENEQYF
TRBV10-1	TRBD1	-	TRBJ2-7	TGCGCCAGCAGTGAGTCGACAGGGGGTAACTACGAGCAGTACTTC	CASSESTGGNYEQYF
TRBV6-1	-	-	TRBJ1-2	TGTGCCACGGACAGTTTTAACTATGGCTACACCTTC	CATDSFNYGYTF
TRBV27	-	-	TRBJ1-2	TGTGCCAGCAGTTTATCTAGCCCCCCTTACAGATATGGCTACACCTTC	CASSLSSPPYRYGYTF
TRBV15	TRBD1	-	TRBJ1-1	TGTGCCACCAGCAGATCGACAGGGTTCACTGAAGCTTTCTTT	CATSRSTGFTEAFF
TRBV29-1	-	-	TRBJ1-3	TGCAGCGTCAGCTCTGGAAACACCATATATTTT	CSVSSGNTIYF
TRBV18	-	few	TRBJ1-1	TGTGCCAGCTCACCATCCGCAGGTGAAGCTTTCTTT	CASSPSAGEAFF
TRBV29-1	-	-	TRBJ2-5	TGCAGCGTAAGAACAGAAAAAGAGACCCAGTACTTC	CSVRTEKETQYF
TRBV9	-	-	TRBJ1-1	TGTGCCAGCAGCGTCGCAACAGGGTCGGGGACTGAAGCTTTCTTT	CASSVATGSGTEAFF
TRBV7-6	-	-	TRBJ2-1	TGTGCCAGCAGCTTAGCTCACAAGCTGGGTGAGCAGTTCTTC	CASSLAHKLGEQFF
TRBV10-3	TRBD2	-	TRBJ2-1	TGTGCCATCAGTGCTTCAACTGGGGGCTTGGCGGGAGGGGACAATGAGCAGTTCTTC	CAISASTGGLAGGDNEQFF
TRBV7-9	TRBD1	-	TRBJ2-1	TGTGCCAGCAGCTTAGGGACAGGGGCGCCCCATGAGCAGTTCTTC	CASSLGTGAPHEQFF
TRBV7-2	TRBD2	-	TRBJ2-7	TGTGCCAGCAGCTTAGGCCTAGCGGGAGAGGAGGAGCAGTACTTC	CASSLGLAGEEEQYF
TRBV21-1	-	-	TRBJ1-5	TGTGCCAGCACCCCTTCCCACTATAGCAATCAGCCCCAGCATTTT	CASTPSHYSNQPQHF
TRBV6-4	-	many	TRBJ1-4	TGTGCCAGCAGTCCAACCGGCCAAGGTCGGGAAAAACTGTTTTTT	CASSPTGQGREKLFF
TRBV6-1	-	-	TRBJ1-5	TGTGCCAGCACAGCAGTGGGCTCTCTCAATCAGCCCCAGCATTTT	CASTAVGSLNQPQHF